One sample yielded the 4 T cell receptor beta chains listed below, sequenced in a study of T cell responses to AZD1222 COVID-19 vaccine. TCRdb keeps only in-frame clones here, not all; method: immunoSEQ multiplex PCR. The sample records roughly 76,000 clones, around nine tenths being singletons. The input for sequencing was peripheral blood, taken on day 0 of AZD1222 vaccination. The receptors originated from an adult in good health.

The rearrangement links TRBV6-2 or TRBV6-3 to TRBJ1-1, with D perhaps matching TRBD1 (5 bases). Trimming left V 4 bases short and J 11 bases short, with 17 bases between. This CDR3 has 13 residues. CDR1 is MNHEY, CDR2 SVGEGT, per germline. This chain's CDR3 is CASSSGGWDFAFF. The DNA of the CDR3 is TGTGCCAGCAGTTCGGGTGGCTGGGACTTTGCTTTCTTT.

This chain links TRBV29-1 with TRBJ1-1; no definite D call. The CDR3 is 14 residues long. V was trimmed by 4 bases and J by 0 bases, leaving 12 bases between them. Per the germline V gene, CDR1 is SQVTM and CDR2 is ANQGSEA. CDR3 amino acids: CSVAPSAVNTEAFF. Here the CDR3 DNA reads TGCAGCGTTGCCCCTTCTGCCGTGAACACTGAAGCTTTCTTT.

This clone was detected once. The rearrangement links TRBV3-1 (or the pseudogene TRBV3-2) to TRBJ2-7; no clear D. Germline assignment: CDR1 LGHDT and CDR2 YNNKEL (reference sequence). This CDR3 has 12 residues. Trimming took 1 base from V and 2 from J, leaving 3 bases between them. CDR3 region: CASSQATYEQYF. The CDR3 coding sequence is TGTGCCAGCAGCCAAGCTACCTACGAGCAGTACTTC.

This clone occurred once. V is TRBV15 and J is TRBJ1-4, with 10 bases identical to TRBD1. The CDR3 covers 14 residues. The trim removed 3 bases at V and 8 bases at J, leaving 3 bases unmatched. The V gene's germline CDR1 is LNHNV and CDR2 YYDKDF (reference sequence). The CDR3 here is CATSRRTGGEKLFF. For the CDR3, the DNA is TGTGCCACCAGCAGGAGGACAGGGGGAGAAAAACTGTTTTTT. Together with reference TRBV15 and TRBJ1-4, the CDR3 gives the full variable domain: DAMVIQNPRYQVTQFGKPVTLSCSQTLNHNVMYWYQQKSSQAPKLLFHYYDKDFNNEADTPDNFQSRRPNTSFCFLDIRSPGLGDTAMYLCATSRRTGGEKLFFGSGTQLSVL.